The entry that follows covers one T cell receptor beta chain sequence. This sample stems from a study of spatial heterogeneity in lung cancer. Study at large: The donors comprised about 74 untreated early-stage non-small cell lung cancer patients.

The V gene's germline CDR1 is SNHLY and CDR2 FYNNEI. The V end was cut by 7 bases, the J end by 2 bases, with 13 bases between. The CDR3 runs 14 residues. Stated time point: blood at routine non-recurrence follow-up after resection. One entry per CDR3 protein, called by TCRdb with MiXCR from the 5' RACE reads. The table lists roughly 72,000 distinct CDR3 sequences, 7.5% to 10% of them singletons. The sample was PBMCs, taken at follow-up. The source of this sequence is a female donor with early-stage non-small cell lung cancer. The rearrangement uses TRBV2 and TRBJ2-3; a possible D gene is TRBD2 (6 bases). CDR3 residues: CASTGSANTDTQYF. The CDR3, as DNA: TGTGCCAGCACCGGGAGTGCGAACACAGATACGCAGTATTTT.